The 21 T cell receptor beta chains given below trace back to one sample, sequenced in a study of a mutant IDH1 vaccine in newly diagnosed glioma. Sequencing used immunoSEQ multiplex PCR; TCRdb keeps in-frame clones, though not all of them. The sample includes more than 20,000 clones, roughly nine tenths seen only once; the top ten take approximately 9.1%. Time point described: baseline, week 1 (first vaccination visit). Regarding treatment: pre-vaccination baseline after standard-of-care therapy. Source: PBMCs, taken from a glioma patient treated with radiotherapy, temozolomide or both. These receptors were taken from a man aged 30 to 45 with glioma.

In its sample, this clone was seen once. An end of the junction differs from the germline gene, which may be a read error. The J gene is TRBJ1-3, the V gene TRBV6-5, with a tentative D call TRBD1 (5 bases). In germline, CDR1 is MNHEY, CDR2 SVGAGI. The CDR3 loop spans 12 amino acids. The CDR3 loop is CASSSQGTTIYF. The DNA of the CDR3 is TGTGCCAGCAGTTCCCAGGGAACCACCATATATTTT.

V usage is TRBV7-9 and J usage is TRBJ2-7, with D unclear. Trimming removed 5 bases at V and 6 bases at J, with 8 bases between. Germline-derived CDR1 and CDR2 are SEHNR and FQNEAQ (reference sequence). This CDR3 spans 11 amino acids. DNA of the CDR3: TGTGCCAGCAGCCCGCTGGGCGAGCAGTACTTC. It translates to CASSPLGEQYF.

This sequence joins TRBV10-1 and TRBJ1-2; D possibly corresponds to TRBD1 (5 bases). The CDR3 is 14 residues long. Germline values: CDR1 WNHNN, CDR2 SYGVQD (reference sequence). Trimming took off 5 bases at V and 4 bases at J, with 14 bases between the two ends. CDR3 protein: CASSSGTSAYGYTF. CDR3 bases: TGCGCCAGCAGTTCCGGGACCTCTGCCTATGGCTACACCTTC.

This clone was observed a single time. The V call is TRBV5-1, the J call TRBJ2-7; no clear D gene. This CDR3 contains 13 residues. Germline loops: CDR1 SGHRS, CDR2 YFSETQ. The V gene lost 2 bases and the J gene lost 4 bases, with 10 bases spanning the gap. The CDR3 nucleotides read TGCGCCAGCAGCTTAGCACCCGTTTACGAGCAGTACTTC. Its translation: CASSLAPVYEQYF.

This sequence joins TRBV2 and TRBJ1-5; no clear D. V lost 1 base, J lost 5 bases, and 6 bases lay in between. The CDR3 has 13 residues. Germline CDR1 reads SNHLY; CDR2 reads FYNNEI. The CDR3 DNA reads TGTGCCAGCAGTGAAGAATTATATCAGCCCCAGCATTTT. It translates to CASSEELYQPQHF.

This sequence joins TRBV5-1 and TRBJ1-5; D may be TRBD1 (5 bases). The CDR3 has 13 residues. The germline V gene has CDR1 SGHRS and CDR2 YFSETQ. The V gene lost 0 bases and the J gene lost 5 bases, with 6 bases spanning the gap. The CDR3: CASSLEGHQPQHF. The CDR3 nucleotides read TGCGCCAGCAGCTTGGAGGGGCATCAGCCCCAGCATTTT. The entire variable domain, with the rest obtained from reference TRBV5-1 and TRBJ1-5, is as follows: KAGVTQTPRYLIKTRGQQVTLSCSPISGHRSVSWYQQTPGQGLQFLFEYFSETQRNKGNFPGRFSGRQFSNSRSEMNVSTLELGDSALYLCASSLEGHQPQHFGDGTRLSIL.

The rearrangement links TRBV7-9 to TRBJ1-6; a weak D match, TRBD1 (6 bases). The length of the CDR3 is 16 residues. Germline V lookup: CDR1 SEHNR, CDR2 FQNEAQ (reference sequence). Trimming stripped 5 bases from V and 5 bases from J, with 16 bases between. The CDR3 region has the DNA TGTGCCAGCAGCACAAACAGGGAGACGGATAATTCACCCCTCCACTTT. Protein product: CASSTNRETDNSPLHF.

This rearrangement joins TRBV30 to TRBJ1-1, with TRBD1 matching over 9 bases. Germline CDR1 reads GTSNPN; CDR2 reads SVGIG (reference sequence). V was pared by 8 bases and J by 3 bases, with 13 bases of the junction left unmatched. The CDR3 covers 15 residues. CDR3 loop: CAAQSWDREYTEAFF. The CDR3 nucleotides are TGTGCCGCCCAAAGTTGGGACAGGGAGTACACTGAAGCTTTCTTT.

This sequence joins TRBV5-4 and TRBJ2-1; 9 bases are shared with TRBD2. After removal of 4 bases from V and 7 bases from J, the junction contained 9 bases not matched to a gene. Germline CDR1 SGHNT, CDR2 YYREEE (reference sequence). The CDR3 loop spans 15 amino acids. In DNA, the CDR3 is TGTGCCAGCAGCGGGCGGGAGGGCCGGGAAAATGAGCAGTTCTTC. Its protein is CASSGREGRENEQFF. The whole variable domain, remainder taken from reference TRBV5-4 and TRBJ2-1, is ETGVTQSPTHLIKTRGQQVTLRCSSQSGHNTVSWYQQALGQGPQFIFQYYREEENGRGNFPPRFSGLQFPNYSSELNVNALELDDSALYLCASSGREGRENEQFFGPGTRLTVL.

This sequence joins TRBV4-1 and TRBJ1-2; TRBD1 agrees at 8 bases. The CDR3 sequence is 15 residues long. Germline CDR1 is MGHRA and CDR2 is YSYEKL. Trimming removed 1 base from V and 7 bases from J; junction bases left unmatched: 8. Here the CDR3 DNA reads TGCGCCAGCAGCCAAGTGGACAGGGAAGGAGGTGGCTACACCTTC. Translation gives CASSQVDREGGGYTF.

A single count supports this clone. The chain recombines TRBV5-1 with TRBJ1-1, with D possibly being TRBD1 (5 bases). The V and J ends lost 4 bases and 0 bases respectively, with 13 bases between them. The germline V gene encodes CDR1 SGHRS and CDR2 YFSETQ. CDR3 size: 15 residues. CDR3 sequence: CASSPDNLMNTEAFF. DNA for the CDR3: TGCGCCAGCAGCCCGGACAACCTAATGAACACTGAAGCTTTCTTT.

The chain is built from TRBV6-6 and TRBJ1-1; 9 positions agree with TRBD1. CDR1 is MNHNY and CDR2 is SVGAGI in the germline V gene (reference sequence). The J segment lost 1 base and the V segment lost 6 bases, leaving 6 bases of the junction unmatched. CDR3 length equals 15 residues. Written as DNA, the CDR3 is TGTGCCAGCAGCCCTACGGACAGGGGGAACACTGAAGCTTTCTTT. Protein sequence: CASSPTDRGNTEAFF.

V and J are TRBV6-6 and TRBJ1-4; no reliable D call. In germline, CDR1 is MNHNY, CDR2 SVGAGI (reference sequence). The CDR3 runs 13 residues. V lost 2 bases to trimming and J lost 8 bases, with 9 bases between them. CDR3: CASSYEGFEKLFF. Here the CDR3 DNA reads TGTGCCAGCAGTTACGAGGGATTCGAAAAACTGTTTTTT.

The chain employs TRBV19 and TRBJ2-1, with 9 bases fitting TRBD2. The CDR3 loop spans 16 amino acids. Germline V gene lookup returns CDR1 LNHDA and CDR2 SQIVND (reference sequence). Trimming at V came to 5 bases and at J to 3 bases, leaving 8 bases not matched to a gene. Here the CDR3 reads CASSSLAGNLYNEQFF. The CDR3 DNA sequence: TGTGCCAGTAGTTCGCTAGCGGGAAATCTCTACAATGAGCAGTTCTTC.

The chain is built from TRBV6-1 and TRBJ2-5; TRBD2 aligns across 10 bases. The CDR3 is 14 residues long. The trim removed 8 bases at V and 2 bases at J, leaving 5 bases unmatched. The germline V gene encodes CDR1 MNHNS and CDR2 SASEGT. The CDR3 is CASAVAGGQETQYF. The CDR3 region has the DNA TGTGCCAGCGCGGTAGCGGGAGGACAAGAGACCCAGTACTTC.

The count of this clone is one. The chain employs TRBV2 and TRBJ2-1; D gene unclear. Trimming pared 3 bases from V and 7 bases from J, leaving 7 bases between. This CDR3 contains 12 residues. Germline loops: CDR1 SNHLY, CDR2 FYNNEI. This chain's CDR3 is CASSEEVNEQFF. As DNA, the CDR3 is TGTGCCAGCAGTGAGGAAGTTAATGAGCAGTTCTTC.

This sequence joins TRBV25-1 and TRBJ1-1, with 7 bases identical to TRBD1. The CDR3 runs 13 residues. Germline V lookup: CDR1 MGHDK, CDR2 SYGVNS. V was pared by 10 bases and J by 1 base, with 6 bases of the junction left unmatched. The chain's CDR3 is CANPTGKNTEAFF. The DNA of the CDR3 is TGTGCCAACCCGACAGGGAAGAACACTGAAGCTTTCTTT. Combining the CDR3 with reference TRBV25-1 and TRBJ1-1 gives the whole variable domain EADIYQTPRYLVIGTGKKITLECSQTMGHDKMYWYQQDPGMELHLIHYSYGVNSTEKGDLSSESTVSRIRTEHFPLTLESARPSHTSQYLCANPTGKNTEAFFGQGTRLTVV.

This chain joins TRBV5-1 and TRBJ1-2; 7 nucleotides line up with TRBD1. V shed 2 bases, J shed 0 bases, and the junction held 7 bases outside the gene matches. Per germline, CDR1 SGHRS and CDR2 YFSETQ. CDR3 size: 16 residues. CDR3 in amino acids: CASSLGGGPSNYGYTF. CDR3 sequence (DNA): TGCGCCAGCAGCTTAGGGGGCGGACCTTCTAACTATGGCTACACCTTC.

The chain carries TRBV6-5 and TRBJ1-2; the match to TRBD1 covers 7 bases. This CDR3 is 13 amino acids long. Trimming took 2 bases from V and 6 from J; bases not matched to a gene: 3. Per the germline V gene, CDR1 is MNHEY and CDR2 is SVGAGI. The CDR3 sequence is CASSYDRVDGYTF. The CDR3 nucleotides are TGTGCCAGCAGTTACGACAGGGTGGATGGCTACACCTTC.

The chain combines TRBV6-4 with TRBJ2-1, with 9 bases fitting TRBD2. The trim removed 0 bases at V and 2 bases at J, leaving 17 bases unmatched. Per germline, CDR1 MRHNA and CDR2 SNTAGT. CDR3 length: 21 amino acids. CDR3 nucleotide sequence: TGTGCCAGCAGTGACTCAATTGACAGGGTTAATAGCGGGAGTCCCTACAATGAGCAGTTCTTC. This sequence encodes CASSDSIDRVNSGSPYNEQFF.

J is TRBJ1-1 and V is TRBV15; TRBD1 agrees at 11 bases. CDR3 length: 13 amino acids. The V segment lost 9 bases and the J segment 4 bases; nucleotides outside the gene matches: 4. Germline CDR1 reads LNHNV; CDR2 reads YYDKDF (reference sequence). This CDR3 reads CATRTGGITEAFF. The DNA for the CDR3 is TGTGCCACGCGGACAGGGGGCATCACTGAAGCTTTCTTT.